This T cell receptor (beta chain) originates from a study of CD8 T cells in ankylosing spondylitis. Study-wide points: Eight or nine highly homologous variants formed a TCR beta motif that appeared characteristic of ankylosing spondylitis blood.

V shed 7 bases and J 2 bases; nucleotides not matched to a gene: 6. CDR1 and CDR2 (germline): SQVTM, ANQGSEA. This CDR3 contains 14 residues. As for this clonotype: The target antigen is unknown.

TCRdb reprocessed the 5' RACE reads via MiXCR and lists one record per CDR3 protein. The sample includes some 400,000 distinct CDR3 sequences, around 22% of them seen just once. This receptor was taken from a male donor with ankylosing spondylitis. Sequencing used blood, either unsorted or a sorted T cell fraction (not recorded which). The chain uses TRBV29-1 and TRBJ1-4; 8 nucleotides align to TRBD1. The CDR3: CSAPGGGTNEKLFF. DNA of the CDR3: TGCAGCGCTCCAGGGGGCGGGACTAATGAAAAACTGTTTTTT.